Following are 5 T cell receptor beta chains from one sample sequenced in a study of CD8+ T cells in alopecia areata. Investigators isolated RNA and reverse transcribed it into cDNA to act as the sequencing template. Method: immunoSEQ multiplex PCR; TCRdb's copy keeps in-frame clones and lacks some. Of some 170,000 clones in the sample, about 70% were seen once. The material was CD8+ T cells sorted from blood, obtained at week 0. Every receptor here comes from a human donor with alopecia areata.

This clone was picked up a small number of times. This chain links TRBV6-5 with TRBJ2-1; 10 bases fit TRBD1. After removal of 2 bases from V and 5 bases from J, the junction contained 0 bases not matched to a gene. The length of the CDR3 is 14 residues. Germline CDR1 MNHEY, CDR2 SVGAGI. The CDR3 protein is CASSYGTGDNEQFF. DNA for the CDR3: TGTGCCAGCAGTTACGGGACAGGGGACAATGAGCAGTTCTTC.

V and J are TRBV27 and TRBJ2-1, with D perhaps TRBD1 (5 bases). The CDR3 loop spans 13 amino acids. Germline V gives CDR1 MNHEY, CDR2 SMNVEV (reference sequence). Trimming took 3 bases from V and 8 from J, leaving 11 bases between them. The CDR3 bases are TGTGCCAGCAGTTTGGGGCCCAGCGATGAGCAGTTCTTC. Translation: CASSLGPSDEQFF.

The V call is TRBV29-1, the J call TRBJ2-3, with 8 bases identical to TRBD1. The length of the CDR3 is 14 residues. Per germline, CDR1 SQVTM and CDR2 ANQGSEA. Trimming took 6 bases from V and 4 from J; bases not matched to a gene: 9. This CDR3 reads CSVVPDRGPDTQYF. The CDR3 DNA sequence: TGCAGCGTGGTCCCCGACAGGGGACCAGATACGCAGTATTTT.

This clone has just a few counts. The chain links TRBV7-2 to TRBJ1-4; maybe TRBD1 (5 bases). Germline V gives CDR1 SGHTA, CDR2 FQGNSA. V lost 0 bases to trimming and J lost 8 bases, with 16 bases between them. The CDR3 contains 16 residues. CDR3 in DNA: TGTGCCAGCAGCTTAGCGACGTTCCGGGCAGGGGAAAAACTGTTTTTT. The encoded protein is CASSLATFRAGEKLFF.

The genes are TRBV10-1 and TRBJ2-7; no clear D gene. CDR1 WNHNN and CDR2 SYGVQD come from the germline V gene (reference sequence). Between the trimmed V and J ends, which lost 4 bases and 8 bases, there was a span of 9 bases. This CDR3 comprises 11 residues. The CDR3 reads CASSVADQQYF. In DNA form, the CDR3 reads TGCGCCAGCAGTGTGGCTGACCAGCAGTACTTC.